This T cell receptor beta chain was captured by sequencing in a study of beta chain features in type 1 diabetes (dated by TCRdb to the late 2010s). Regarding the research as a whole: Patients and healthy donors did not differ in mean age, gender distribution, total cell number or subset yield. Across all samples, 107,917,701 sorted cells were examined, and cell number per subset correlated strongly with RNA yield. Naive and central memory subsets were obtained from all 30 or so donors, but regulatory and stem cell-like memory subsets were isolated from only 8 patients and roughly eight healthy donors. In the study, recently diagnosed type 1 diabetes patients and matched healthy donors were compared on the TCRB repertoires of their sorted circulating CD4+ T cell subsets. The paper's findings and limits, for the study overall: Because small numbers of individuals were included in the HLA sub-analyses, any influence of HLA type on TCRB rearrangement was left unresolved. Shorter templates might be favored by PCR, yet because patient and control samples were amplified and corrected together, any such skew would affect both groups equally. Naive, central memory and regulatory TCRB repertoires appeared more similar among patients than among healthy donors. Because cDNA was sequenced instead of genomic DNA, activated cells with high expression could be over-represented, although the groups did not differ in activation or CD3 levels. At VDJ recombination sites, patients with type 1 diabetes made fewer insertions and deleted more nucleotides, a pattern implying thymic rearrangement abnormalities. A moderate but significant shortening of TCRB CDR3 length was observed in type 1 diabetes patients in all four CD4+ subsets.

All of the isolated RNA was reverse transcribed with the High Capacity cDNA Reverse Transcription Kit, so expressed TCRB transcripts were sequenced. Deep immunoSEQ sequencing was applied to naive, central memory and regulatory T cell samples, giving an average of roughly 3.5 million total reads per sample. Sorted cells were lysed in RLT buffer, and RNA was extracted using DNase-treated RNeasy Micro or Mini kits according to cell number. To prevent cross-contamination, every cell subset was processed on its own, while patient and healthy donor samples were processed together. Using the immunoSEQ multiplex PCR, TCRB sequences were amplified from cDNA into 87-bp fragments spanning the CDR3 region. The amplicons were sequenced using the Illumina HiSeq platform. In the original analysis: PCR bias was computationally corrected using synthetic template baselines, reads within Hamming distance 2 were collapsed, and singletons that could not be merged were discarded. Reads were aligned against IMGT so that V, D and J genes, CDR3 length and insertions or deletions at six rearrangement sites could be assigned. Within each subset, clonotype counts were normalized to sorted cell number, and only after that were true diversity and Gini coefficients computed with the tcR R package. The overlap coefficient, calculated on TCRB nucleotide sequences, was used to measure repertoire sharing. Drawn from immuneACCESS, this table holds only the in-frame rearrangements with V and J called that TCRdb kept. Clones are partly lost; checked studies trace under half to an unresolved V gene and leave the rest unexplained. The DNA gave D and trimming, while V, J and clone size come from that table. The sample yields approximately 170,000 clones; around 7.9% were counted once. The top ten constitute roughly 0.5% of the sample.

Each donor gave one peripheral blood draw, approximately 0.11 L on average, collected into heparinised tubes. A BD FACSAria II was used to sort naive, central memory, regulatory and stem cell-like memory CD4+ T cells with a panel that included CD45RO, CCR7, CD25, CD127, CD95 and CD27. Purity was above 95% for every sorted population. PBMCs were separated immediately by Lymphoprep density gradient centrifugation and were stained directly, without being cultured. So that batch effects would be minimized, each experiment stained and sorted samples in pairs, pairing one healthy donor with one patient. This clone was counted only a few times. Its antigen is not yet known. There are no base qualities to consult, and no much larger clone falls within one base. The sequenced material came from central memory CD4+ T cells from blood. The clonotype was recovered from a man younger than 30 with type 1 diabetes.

The CDR3 reads CASSVGGTAFSGNTIYF. The nucleotide sequence reads as follows: TGTGCCAGCAGCGTAGGAGGGACAGCGTTCTCTGGAAACACCATATATTTT. Rearrangement joined TRBV9 to TRBJ1-3; 7 junctional bases match TRBD1. Per the germline V gene, SGDLS is the CDR1 and YYNGEE is the CDR2. V has 0 bases trimmed and J has 0 bases trimmed; junction bases matching no gene number 6. From its cysteine to its phenylalanine, the CDR3 spans 17 amino acids. Only the CDR3 part of the read is kept: 51 bases, read in frame from the first base.